The sequence of this T cell receptor beta chain was determined in a study of post-analysis software for immune sequencing data. CDR1 and CDR2 (germline): ENHRY, SYGVKD. V was cut by 3 bases and J by 0 bases, with 11 bases left in between. The CDR3 spans 16 residues. Prepared libraries of TCR beta cDNA carried unique molecular identifiers. cDNA molecules numbering approximately 500,000 came from around 0.96 to 9.9 million T cells. TCRdb redid the calling of the PCR reads with MiXCR, one entry per CDR3 protein. The table records about 540,000 distinct CDR3 sequences, 34% of them present only once. Concerning this clonotype itself: Antigen: not known.

General study results and limits: Batch-mates among the samples co-clustered strongly by F measure. A handful of TRBV segments were significantly more frequent in patients than in controls. TRBV5-6, TRBV5-1 and TRBV20-1 were among these segments. A significant reduction in normalized Chao1 diversity was observed in multiple sclerosis patients versus controls.

J is TRBJ2-2 and V is TRBV10-3; no definite D call. The clonotype was recovered from a girl aged 2-17 years with multiple sclerosis. Sequenced sample: blood. In nucleotides, the CDR3 is TGTGCCATCAGTGACCCCAGACAAACGAACACCGGGGAGCTGTTTTTT. As protein: CAISDPRQTNTGELFF.